This T cell receptor (beta chain) was captured in a study of blood T cell repertoires in COVID-19. The CDR3 sequence is 16 residues long. Trimming shortened V by 4 bases and J by 1 base, and 16 bases separated the two germline ends. CDR1 is SNHLY and CDR2 is FYNNEI in the germline V gene. In the study's own analysis: Estimation of nucleated cell counts relied on the amplification of reference gene primers. Method: immunoSEQ multiplex PCR; TCRdb's copy keeps in-frame clones and lacks some. That table is the source of V, J and clone size, and D and trimming were worked out from the DNA. The sample lists 200,000 to 250,000 clones, 75% to 85% occurring once. This clone was observed once.

The chain uses TRBV2 and TRBJ1-1, with D tentatively TRBD1 (6 bases). What was sequenced was peripheral blood. The sequence derives from a woman in her thirties with COVID-19, enrolled during active disease. The CDR3, as DNA: TGTGCCAGCAGTGCTAACAGGGTGGTGGGGAACACTGAAGCTTTCTTT. Translating gives CASSANRVVGNTEAFF.